Following are 2 T cell receptor beta chains from one sample sequenced in a study of blood T cell repertoires in COVID-19. Assay used: immunoSEQ multiplex PCR; TCRdb lists only in-frame clones, some missing. Found here are over 200,000 clones, approximately 81% of them singletons; the top ten hold around 19%. The source material was PBMCs or T cells enriched from blood (not recorded which). The receptors shown here come from a man between 35 and 55 years old who had recovered from COVID-19.

The chain combines TRBV5-1 with TRBJ2-1, with 7 bases aligning to TRBD2. Per the germline V gene, CDR1 is SGHRS and CDR2 is YFSETQ. The trim removed 0 bases at V and 13 bases at J, leaving 16 bases unmatched. This CDR3 has 16 residues. The CDR3 is CASSLGQGVAGGGQFF. The DNA of the CDR3 is TGCGCCAGCAGCTTGGGTCAGGGAGTAGCGGGCGGTGGACAGTTCTTC.

The rearrangement links TRBV7-2 to TRBJ2-5; a weak D match, TRBD2 (7 bases). CDR1 is SGHTA, CDR2 FQGNSA, per germline. This CDR3 is 16 amino acids long. Trimming took off 5 bases at V and 5 bases at J, with 21 bases between the two ends. The CDR3 DNA follows: TGTGCCAGCAGCCCGAGTGGGGGGGCGCCCCGTGAGACCCAGTACTTC. It is translated as CASSPSGGAPRETQYF.